Following are 26 T cell receptor beta chains from one sample sequenced in a study of blood T cell repertoires in COVID-19 (dated by TCRdb to about 2020). Library preparation used the immunoSEQ multiplex PCR assay. In TCRdb, the immuneACCESS table is reduced to in-frame sequences with V and J assigned. These tables do not hold every clone; where another copy was compared, an unresolved V gene accounts for under half, and the others remain unexplained. Recorded for this sample are nearly 350,000 clones; approximately 84% of them occurred a single time. Jointly, the top ten make up approximately 0.93% of the sample. Sequencing was done on a sample of PBMCs or T cells enriched from blood (not recorded which). The source is a woman aged 30 to 39 who had recovered from COVID-19.

The chain recombines TRBV5-1 with TRBJ2-1; 10 positions agree with TRBD1. With 2 bases clipped from V and 7 bases from J, the junction kept 9 bases outside the gene matches. The CDR3 covers 16 residues. Germline V gene data show CDR1 as SGHRS and CDR2 as YFSETQ. CDR3 sequence: CASSFGDRGGWNEQFF. DNA for the CDR3: TGCGCCAGCAGCTTCGGGGACAGGGGAGGGTGGAATGAGCAGTTCTTC.

CDR3 nucleotides: TGTGCCAGCAGACTACAGGGGGCGTTCGATACGCAGTATTTT. This gives the protein CASRLQGAFDTQYF. J is TRBJ2-3 and V is TRBV11-2; 9 nucleotides match TRBD1. V dropped 6 bases and J dropped 6; count of bases not matched to a gene: 7. In germline, CDR1 is SGHAT, CDR2 FQNNGV. The CDR3 loop spans 14 amino acids.

The chain uses TRBV3-1 (or the pseudogene TRBV3-2) and TRBJ1-5; 9 bases fit TRBD1. The CDR3 is 14 residues long. Trimming took 8 bases from V and 5 from J; bases not matched to a gene: 7. Germline V CDR1 and CDR2: LGHDT, YNNKEL (reference sequence). The CDR3 is CASAQGAGDQPQHF. DNA of the CDR3: TGTGCCAGCGCACAGGGGGCCGGGGATCAGCCCCAGCATTTT.

The chain joins TRBV11-2 to TRBJ1-6; D unclear. This CDR3 is built from 15 residues. V gave up 7 bases and J gave up 10 bases, with 20 bases separating them. The germline V gene has CDR1 SGHAT and CDR2 FQNNGV. CDR3 nucleotides: TGTGCCAGCACGTGGGCCACCACCCAGGCGTCACCCCTCCACTTT. Amino acids: CASTWATTQASPLHF.

The chain joins TRBV5-8 to TRBJ1-5, with a tentative D call TRBD1 (5 bases). This CDR3 is built from 16 residues. Trimming removed 5 bases at V and 3 bases at J, with 18 bases between. Looked up from germline, CDR1 is SGHTS and CDR2 is YDEGEE. The CDR3 nucleotides read TGTGCCAGCAGGGAACGCGGAGTCAGGGACAATCAGCCCCAGCATTTT. Its translation is CASRERGVRDNQPQHF.

With respect to this clone: The same CDR3 is also encoded by other DNA sequences in this sample. The V gene is TRBV3-1 (or the pseudogene TRBV3-2), the J gene TRBJ1-1; D perhaps matches TRBD1 (5 bases). Germline loops: CDR1 LGHDT, CDR2 YNNKEL (reference sequence). This CDR3 is built from 14 residues. V was shortened by 3 bases and J by 1 base, with 9 bases between the two germline ends. In DNA, the CDR3 is TGTGCCAGCAGCCAGGGTACAGGGAACACTGAAGCTTTCTTT. Translating it yields CASSQGTGNTEAFF.

This clone was observed a few times. This chain joins TRBV28 and TRBJ1-6; D is uncertain. V dropped 7 bases and J dropped 8 bases, with 12 bases sitting between them. CDR3 length: 13 residues. Germline loops: CDR1 MDHEN, CDR2 SYDVKM. CDR3 DNA sequence: TGTGCCAGCACGACGAGGAGGGATTCACCCCTCCACTTT. This codes for CASTTRRDSPLHF.

This clone was recorded only once. CDR3 nucleotides: TGTGCCACCAGTGATTTTGTTGGCAGCTCCTACGAGCAGTACTTC. Protein product: CATSDFVGSSYEQYF. The chain is built from TRBV24-1 and TRBJ2-7; D gene unclear. Germline loops: CDR1 KGHDR, CDR2 SFDVKD. The CDR3 extends over 15 amino acids. V lost 1 base to trimming and J lost 0 bases, with 9 bases between them.

This clone was counted a few times. J is TRBJ1-4 and V is TRBV5-1; D is perhaps TRBD1 (5 bases). The V gene lost 6 bases and the J gene lost 6 bases, with 18 bases spanning the gap. This CDR3 contains 15 residues. CDR1 SGHRS and CDR2 YFSETQ come from the germline V gene. This chain's CDR3 is CASTPHGTWDEKLFF. DNA of the CDR3: TGCGCCAGCACACCTCACGGGACTTGGGATGAAAAACTGTTTTTT. The full variable domain, with the rest looked up from reference TRBV5-1 and TRBJ1-4, is KAGVTQTPRYLIKTRGQQVTLSCSPISGHRSVSWYQQTPGQGLQFLFEYFSETQRNKGNFPGRFSGRQFSNSRSEMNVSTLELGDSALYLCASTPHGTWDEKLFFGSGTQLSVL.

The chain combines TRBV28 with TRBJ1-2; D perhaps matches TRBD1 (5 bases). The CDR3 runs 14 residues. Trimming stripped 10 bases from V and 2 bases from J, with 17 bases between. Germline V gene data show CDR1 as MDHEN and CDR2 as SYDVKM. CDR3 amino acids: CATLFGRENYGYTF. CDR3 in DNA: TGTGCCACTCTATTCGGCAGGGAAAACTATGGCTACACCTTC.

To note about this clone: This CDR3 is missing its conserved last phenylalanine or tryptophan, likely due to a read error. The DNA is left out, because the CDR3 cannot be placed on it with certainty; the CDR3 is given as TCRdb lists it. The chain has TRBV28 and TRBJ1-2. Counting both end residues, the CDR3 totals 8 amino acids. CDR1 is MDHEN, CDR2 SYDVKM, per germline. This CDR3 reads CASERANY.

The chain carries TRBV5-4 and TRBJ2-3; a weak D match, TRBD2 (5 bases). This CDR3 is built from 13 residues. Germline V gene sequence: CDR1 SGHNT, CDR2 YYREEE (reference sequence). Trimming took off 2 bases at V and 5 bases at J, with 9 bases between the two ends. CDR3 loop: CASSFDAGDTQYF. The CDR3 bases are TGTGCCAGCAGCTTCGATGCGGGAGATACGCAGTATTTT.

The V and J genes are TRBV5-4 and TRBJ1-5; D perhaps matches TRBD1 (6 bases). This CDR3 region has 14 residues. Germline V gene sequence: CDR1 SGHNT, CDR2 YYREEE (reference sequence). The V gene lost 3 bases and the J gene lost 3 bases, with 10 bases spanning the gap. The CDR3 loop reads CASSSGQLNQPQHF. The DNA of the CDR3 is TGTGCCAGCAGCTCCGGACAGCTCAATCAGCCCCAGCATTTT.

The V call is TRBV28, the J call TRBJ1-2; D is uncertain. Germline values: CDR1 MDHEN, CDR2 SYDVKM. The CDR3 runs to 14 residues. V lost 1 base and J 4 bases, leaving 10 bases between the germline ends. CDR3 residues: CASSLSGRSYGYTF. The CDR3 DNA is TGTGCCAGCAGTTTATCTGGCAGGTCCTATGGCTACACCTTC.

The V call is TRBV28, the J call TRBJ2-1; no reliable D call. Germline CDR1 and CDR2: MDHEN and SYDVKM. The V gene lost 1 base and the J gene lost 7 bases, with 8 bases spanning the gap. CDR3 length: 13 residues. Written as DNA, the CDR3 is TGTGCCAGCAGTTTATTTCTTCTAAATGAGCAGTTCTTC. It yields the protein CASSLFLLNEQFF.

The CDR3 DNA reads as TGTGCCACCAGCAGAGATCGACCCGGGACAGGGGACGAAAAACTGTTTTTT. Its translation: CATSRDRPGTGDEKLFF. V gene TRBV15 combines with J gene TRBJ1-4; 10 bases agree with TRBD1. This CDR3 spans 17 amino acids. After removal of 0 bases from V and 8 bases from J, the junction contained 9 bases not matched to a gene. In germline, CDR1 is LNHNV, CDR2 YYDKDF (reference sequence).

J is TRBJ1-2 and V is TRBV7-2; TRBD1 aligns across 7 bases. Germline V gene data show CDR1 as SGHTA and CDR2 as FQGNSA. The junction had 7 bases not matched to a gene; V was cut back by 5 bases and J by 1 base. The CDR3 loop spans 15 amino acids. The CDR3 sequence: CASSGTDILNYGYTF. DNA for the CDR3: TGTGCCAGCAGCGGGACAGATATTCTTAACTATGGCTACACCTTC.

This clone was seen more than once but under ten times. This sequence joins TRBV2 and TRBJ1-2; 7 bases fit TRBD1. The V gene end was trimmed by 5 bases and the J gene end by 1 base; junction bases not matched to a gene: 10. Germline values: CDR1 SNHLY, CDR2 FYNNEI. The CDR3 length is 16 residues. The CDR3 bases are TGTGCCAGCAGTAACCACCGACAGGGACTTAACTATGGCTACACCTTC. Translated: CASSNHRQGLNYGYTF.

This chain links TRBV18 with TRBJ2-1; 7 bases match TRBD1. Germline loops: CDR1 KGHSH, CDR2 LQKENI. The CDR3 extends over 14 amino acids. With 8 bases clipped from V and 7 bases from J, the junction kept 11 bases outside the gene matches. CDR3 sequence: CASPLEGARNEQFF. In nucleotides, the CDR3 is TGTGCCAGCCCCCTAGAGGGGGCGAGGAATGAGCAGTTCTTC.

This clone showed up just once. As DNA, the CDR3 is TGTGCCAGCAGTCCACAGACTAGCGGGGGAACCAATGAGCAGTTCTTC. This sequence encodes CASSPQTSGGTNEQFF. V and J are TRBV27 and TRBJ2-1; 12 positions match TRBD2. The V segment lost 5 bases and the J segment 6 bases; nucleotides outside the gene matches: 8. There are 16 residues in the CDR3. Germline loops: CDR1 MNHEY, CDR2 SMNVEV (reference sequence).

The chain uses TRBV12-3 or TRBV12-4 and TRBJ1-1; TRBD1 agrees at 7 bases. CDR3 length: 13 amino acids. With 5 bases clipped from V and 6 bases from J, the junction kept 6 bases outside the gene matches. The CDR3 loop reads CASSTGVGAEAFF. The DNA of the CDR3 is TGTGCCAGCAGTACAGGGGTGGGCGCTGAAGCTTTCTTT.

The rearrangement joins TRBV30 to TRBJ1-2, with 7 bases that match TRBD1. CDR3 length: 12 residues. Trimming took 8 bases from V and 10 from J; bases not matched to a gene: 13. The germline V gene encodes CDR1 GTSNPN and CDR2 SVGIG (reference sequence). CDR3 in amino acids: CAGTTGLSVYTF. The CDR3 coding sequence is TGTGCCGGAACGACAGGGCTGTCCGTCTACACCTTC.

The rearrangement links TRBV18 to TRBJ1-2; 11 bases fit TRBD1. The germline gives CDR1 KGHSH, CDR2 LQKENI. The CDR3 extends over 13 amino acids. J lost 13 bases, V lost 3 bases, and 7 bases had no gene match. This CDR3 reads CASSPIGQGAATF. CDR3 nucleotide sequence: TGTGCCAGCTCACCCATAGGACAGGGGGCAGCCACCTTC.

This clone was observed once. This chain joins TRBV5-5 and TRBJ2-5; D perhaps matches TRBD2 (6 bases). Trimming removed 0 bases at V and 1 base at J, with 10 bases between. Germline CDR1 and CDR2: SGHKS and YYEKEE (reference sequence). This CDR3 has 15 amino acids. The CDR3 reads CASSLGWGGQETQYF. For the CDR3, the DNA is TGTGCCAGCAGCTTGGGATGGGGAGGCCAAGAGACCCAGTACTTC.

In DNA, the CDR3 is TGTGCCAGCAGCGACGCGGGAGGTTTTAGCAATCAGCCCCAGCATTTT. It is translated as CASSDAGGFSNQPQHF. The V gene is TRBV28, the J gene TRBJ1-5; D unclear. CDR3 length equals 16 residues. Trimming took off 6 bases at V and 0 bases at J, with 15 bases between the two ends. Germline values: CDR1 MDHEN, CDR2 SYDVKM.

This chain connects TRBV7-9 to TRBJ2-2; tentatively, D is TRBD1 (6 bases). The CDR3 spans 15 residues. Germline V gives CDR1 SEHNR, CDR2 FQNEAQ (reference sequence). V lost 5 bases to trimming and J lost 0 bases, with 10 bases between them. The CDR3 reads CASSTRDTNTGELFF. CDR3 coding DNA: TGTGCCAGCAGCACCCGGGACACGAACACCGGGGAGCTGTTTTTT. The full variable domain, its missing parts supplied by reference TRBV7-9 and TRBJ2-2, is DTGVSQNPRHKITKRGQNVTFRCDPISEHNRLYWYRQTLGQGPEFLTYFQNEAQLEKSRLLSDRFSAERPKGSFSTLEIQRTEQGDSAMYLCASSTRDTNTGELFFGEGSRLTVL.